The 17 T cell receptor beta chains listed next were all sequenced from one sample in a study of blood T cells in healthy people across ages. Sample-barcoded 5' priming and a J-beta primer mix drove a second PCR of about 6 to 11 cycles. One entry per CDR3 protein, called by TCRdb with MiXCR from the 5' RACE reads. This sample yields 1.5 million to 2 million distinct CDR3 sequences, of which about 28% are seen a single time; 7.7% belongs to the top ten. Sequencing used blood. The receptors were sampled from a woman in her 30s in good health.

This clonotype was recorded many times. J is TRBJ2-1 and V is TRBV28; weak D call: TRBD1 (5 bases). The CDR3 loop spans 15 amino acids. The ends were cut back, 6 bases at V and 6 bases at J, with 18 bases in the middle. CDR1 and CDR2 (germline): MDHEN, SYDVKM. DNA of the CDR3: TGTGCCAGCAGCGACCAGGGTTTTCTGGTCAATGAGCAGTTCTTC. Translated, it gives CASSDQGFLVNEQFF.

This clonotype was counted only a few times. The chain has TRBV20-1 and TRBJ1-1; 12 nucleotides agree with TRBD1. After removal of 0 bases from V and 5 bases from J, the junction contained 7 bases not matched to a gene. Germline-derived CDR1 and CDR2 are DFQATT and SNEGSKA (reference sequence). The CDR3 contains 16 residues. The CDR3 is CSARDGGTGGATEAFF. CDR3 in DNA: TGCAGTGCTAGAGATGGAGGGACAGGGGGCGCGACTGAAGCTTTCTTT.

This clonotype was recorded many times. The chain has TRBV9 and TRBJ2-3, with a possible D match to TRBD2 (5 bases). Deletions cut 4 bases from V and 1 base from J, with 13 bases between. The CDR3 length is 15 residues. Germline V gives CDR1 SGDLS, CDR2 YYNGEE. As DNA, the CDR3 is TGTGCCAGCAGCCCTAGGCGGGCTGGCACAGATACGCAGTATTTT. It yields the protein CASSPRRAGTDTQYF.

This clonotype showed up just a few times. The chain joins TRBV12-3 or TRBV12-4 to TRBJ2-5, with 7 bases matching TRBD2. This CDR3 spans 12 amino acids. Germline trimming cut 6 bases from V and 9 bases from J; bases unmatched to any gene: 7. Here the CDR3 reads CASSRGGLAQYF. The CDR3 DNA reads as TGTGCCAGCAGCCGGGGAGGGTTGGCCCAGTACTTC.

On this clonotype: Sequence at one end of the junction differs from germline and may be a read error. This chain joins TRBV3-1 and TRBJ2-1; weak D call: TRBD1 (5 bases). This CDR3 contains 14 residues. Germline V CDR1 and CDR2: LGHDT, YNNKEL (reference sequence). As DNA, the CDR3 is TGTGCCAGCAGTCAAGGTGGGGCACCAGAGACCCAGTTCTTC. Translation: CASSQGGAPETQFF.

This clonotype turned up a few times. A single base separates this from a much larger clone, so it may be a read error. The V call is TRBV12-3 or TRBV12-4, the J call TRBJ2-6; D is uncertain. This CDR3 has 14 residues. The CDR3 DNA reads as TGTGCCGGCAGTGTGGCTGGGGGGGCCAACGTCCTGACTTTC. Its protein product is CAGSVAGGANVLTF.

This clonotype appeared many times. V is TRBV20-1 and J is TRBJ2-3, with 8 bases lining up with TRBD2. The germline V gene encodes CDR1 DFQATT and CDR2 SNEGSKA (reference sequence). The CDR3 is made up of 15 amino acids. Trimming cost V 6 bases and J 0 bases; bases outside gene matches: 8. In nucleotides, the CDR3 is TGCAGTGCGGAGGCCGCTAGCGGGAGCACAGATACGCAGTATTTT. This gives the protein CSAEAASGSTDTQYF.

The genes are TRBV20-1 and TRBJ2-3, with TRBD2 as a possible D gene (5 bases). The germline gives CDR1 DFQATT, CDR2 SNEGSKA (reference sequence). With 3 bases removed from V and 4 bases from J, the gap between germline ends came to 11 bases. The CDR3 covers 13 residues. The CDR3 coding sequence is TGCAGTGCTAGGGACGGGAACTCAGATACGCAGTATTTT. Encoded protein: CSARDGNSDTQYF.

This chain uses TRBV7-2 with TRBJ2-1, with no clear D. CDR1 and CDR2 (germline): SGHTA, FQGNSA. V shed 2 bases and J shed 7 bases, with 15 bases lying between them. The CDR3 contains 15 residues. In DNA form, the CDR3 reads TGTGCCAGCAGCTTAAATCTAATGGTCCCAAATGAGCAGTTCTTC. The encoded protein is CASSLNLMVPNEQFF. Full variable domain (outside the CDR3, taken from reference TRBV7-2 and TRBJ2-1): GAGVSQSPSNKVTEKGKDVELRCDPISGHTALYWYRQSLGQGLEFLIYFQGNSAPDKSGLPSDRFSAERTGGSVSTLTIQRTQQEDSAVYLCASSLNLMVPNEQFFGPGTRLTVL.

V usage is TRBV9 and J usage is TRBJ2-3; D is unresolved. Germline CDR1 and CDR2: SGDLS and YYNGEE. Trimming pared 0 bases from V and 4 bases from J, leaving 6 bases between. This CDR3 has 13 amino acids. The CDR3 loop is CASSVGNSDTQYF. The DNA for the CDR3 is TGTGCCAGCAGCGTAGGAAATTCAGATACGCAGTATTTT.

The table lists this clonotype with a few counts. The chain recombines TRBV6-1 with TRBJ2-5, with D possibly being TRBD1 (6 bases). V lost 7 bases, J lost 1 base, and 25 bases lay in between. In germline, CDR1 is MNHNS, CDR2 SASEGT. The CDR3 is made up of 18 amino acids. CDR3 DNA sequence: TGTGCCAGCACTCCAACTAGGGGACAAGACGGTGTCCAAGAGACCCAGTACTTC. This codes for CASTPTRGQDGVQETQYF.

This clonotype was found once. The V gene is TRBV23-1, the J gene TRBJ2-7; no clear D. The J call may be wrong; the DNA end is better matched by TRBJ2-5. TRBV23-1 is labeled an ORF, and its function is uncertain. This CDR3 region has 13 residues. CDR3 in amino acids: CASSPDVWKTQYF. The CDR3 DNA is TGCGCCAGCAGCCCGGACGTCTGGAAGACCCAGTACTTC.

A few counts support this clonotype. This rearrangement joins TRBV7-6 to TRBJ1-1; 7 bases line up with TRBD1. The CDR3 length is 17 residues. Germline-derived CDR1 and CDR2 are SGHVS and FNYEAQ. J was trimmed by 0 bases and V by 1 base; bases with no gene match: 8. CDR3 sequence reads: CASSLEGQSPLNTEAFF. CDR3 in DNA: TGTGCCAGCAGCTTAGAGGGACAGAGTCCTCTGAACACTGAAGCTTTCTTT.

This clonotype was recorded a few times. V usage is TRBV5-1 and J usage is TRBJ2-3; 11 bases fit TRBD2. This CDR3 contains 18 residues. From germline, CDR1 is SGHRS and CDR2 YFSETQ. V gave up 3 bases and J gave up 3 bases; unmatched junction bases: 12. CDR3 in amino acids: CASSYGTSGWVYTDTQYF. The CDR3 bases are TGCGCCAGCAGCTACGGGACTAGCGGATGGGTATATACAGATACGCAGTATTTT.

Only a few counts were recorded for this clonotype. V is TRBV7-2 and J is TRBJ2-3; D gene uncertain. Germline assignment: CDR1 SGHTA and CDR2 FQGNSA. Trimming shortened V by 5 bases and J by 0 bases, and 18 bases separated the two germline ends. The CDR3 length is 17 residues. Here the CDR3 DNA reads TGTGCCAGCAGCCCCAGAGGTGGCCGACTTAGCACAGATACGCAGTATTTT. Translated: CASSPRGGRLSTDTQYF.

The chain employs TRBV7-9 and TRBJ1-4; maybe TRBD1 (5 bases). Germline V gene data show CDR1 as SEHNR and CDR2 as FQNEAQ (reference sequence). The V end lost 6 bases, the J end lost 5 bases, and 19 bases lay between the germline ends. The CDR3 length is 16 residues. The CDR3 sequence is CASRITGTAINEKLFF. In nucleotides, the CDR3 is TGTGCCAGCAGGATAACCGGGACGGCGATAAATGAAAAACTGTTTTTT.

DNA for the CDR3: TGCAGTGCTAGAGACGCCGGGACTCCTGAGCAGTTCTTC. Translated: CSARDAGTPEQFF. V is TRBV20-1 and J is TRBJ2-1, with a weak D call TRBD2 (6 bases). The V end lost 0 bases, the J end lost 9 bases, and 12 bases lay between the germline ends. The CDR3 is 13 amino acids. Germline values: CDR1 DFQATT, CDR2 SNEGSKA (reference sequence).